This TCR beta chain was found in a study of T cells in Graves' hyperthyroidism and ophthalmopathy. The investigators amplified TCR beta CDR3 regions from RNA transcripts. HTBI primers were employed in a first-round RT-PCR of the TCR CDR3. TCRdb itself ran the multiplex PCR reads through MiXCR, one entry per CDR3 protein. The sample comprises around 450,000 distinct CDR3 sequences, approximately 13% of which are singletons, and about 5% rests with the top ten. Details on this clonotype: No antigen is known for it.

Germline assignment: CDR1 SGDLS and CDR2 YYNGEE. The CDR3 length is 15 residues. V was shortened by 6 bases and J by 3 bases, with 16 bases between the two germline ends. Overall study results and limits: Progression to ophthalmopathy was predicted a median of 6.5 months early.

Graves' hyperthyroidism qualified as stable when ophthalmopathy did not progress within 18 months. Exclusion followed for patients with uncontrolled infection, other autoimmune disease, pregnancy or lactation. Together with thyroid ultrasound, orbital computed tomography, serum thyroxine and TRAb, clinical symptoms were used for diagnoses. This receptor was identified in a woman younger than 30 with Graves' hyperthyroidism. The chain links TRBV9 to TRBJ2-1, with D tentatively TRBD2 (5 bases). The sequenced sample was blood. The CDR3 coding sequence is TGTGCCAGCACCCCAATGGGGAGTTTCTACAATGAGCAGTTCTTC. Amino acid sequence: CASTPMGSFYNEQFF.